These 14 T cell receptor beta chains were sequenced from one sample in a study of regulatory T cells in long-lasting Graves disease. Time point of the sample: persistent/refractory GD, antithyroid drugs over 5 years with positive TRAb. From PBMCs, RNA was extracted and then used to make the TCR library. Assembly of TCR beta libraries relied on iRepertoire HTBI primers together with Arm-PCR of CDR3 regions. TCRdb processed the multiplex PCR reads anew with MiXCR; each CDR3 protein has one entry. Of 420,000 or so distinct CDR3 sequences detected, about 20% appear once; the ten largest clones hold about a quarter. Specimen: peripheral blood mononuclear cells (PBMCs), collected when the disease was refractory, from a patient treated with antithyroid drugs. The source is a female donor with Graves disease.

This clonotype was counted ten times or more. The V gene is TRBV28, the J gene TRBJ1-2; D remains ambiguous. V lost 6 bases, J lost 3 bases, and 11 bases lay in between. CDR1 MDHEN and CDR2 SYDVKM come from the germline V gene. The CDR3 contains 13 residues. The CDR3 DNA follows: TGTGCCAGCAGCCACCCAATGGACTATGGCTACACCTTC. As protein: CASSHPMDYGYTF.

This clonotype occurred many times. The V and J genes are TRBV7-3 and TRBJ1-1; the D gene is possibly TRBD1 (6 bases). V dropped 2 bases and J dropped 1 base, with 11 bases sitting between them. This CDR3 spans 15 amino acids. Germline V gene data show CDR1 as SGHTA and CDR2 as FQGTGA. This CDR3 reads CASSLFGGPNTEAFF. CDR3 in DNA: TGTGCCAGCAGCTTATTTGGGGGCCCGAACACTGAAGCTTTCTTT. The full variable domain, completed using reference TRBV7-3 and TRBJ1-1, is GAGVSQTPSNKVTEKGKYVELRCDPISGHTALYWYRQSLGQGPEFLIYFQGTGAADDSGLPNDRFFAVRPEGSVSTLKIQRTERGDSAVYLCASSLFGGPNTEAFFGQGTRLTVV.

The chain has TRBV27 and TRBJ2-5; TRBD2 is a possible D gene (5 bases). V shed 2 bases and J shed 4 bases, with 14 bases lying between them. Germline V lookup: CDR1 MNHEY, CDR2 SMNVEV (reference sequence). This CDR3 has 15 amino acids. Here the CDR3 DNA reads TGTGCCAGCAGTTTAACTTTGTCGAGCGGAGAGACCCAGTACTTC. Its protein is CASSLTLSSGETQYF.

This clonotype was seen repeatedly, ten times or more. This chain joins TRBV6-5 and TRBJ2-7, with 10 positions matching TRBD1. The ends lost 2 bases at V and 6 bases at J; junction bases unmatched: 1. The CDR3 has 13 residues. Germline CDR1 MNHEY, CDR2 SVGAGI. The CDR3 DNA reads as TGTGCCAGCAGTTACCGGACAGGGGGCGAGCAGTACTTC. Translation gives CASSYRTGGEQYF.

As regards this clonotype: Just one base apart from a much larger clone, this may be a read error. The CDR3 end shows no conserved phenylalanine or tryptophan, and so a read error is likely. The CDR3 spells CASSEAAEAFL. CDR3 coding DNA: TGTGCCAGCAGTGAAGCTGCTGAAGCTTTCTTG. The chain couples TRBV2 to TRBJ1-1; D unclear. The V end was cut by 0 bases, the J end by 6 bases, with 2 bases between. Germline V gene sequence: CDR1 SNHLY, CDR2 FYNNEI. The CDR3 has 11 residues.

This clonotype has a count of ten or more. The chain couples TRBV2 to TRBJ1-2; D ambiguous. With 0 bases removed from V and 0 bases from J, the gap between germline ends came to 8 bases. The CDR3 loop spans 15 amino acids. CDR1 is SNHLY, CDR2 FYNNEI, per germline. The CDR3 DNA reads as TGTGCCAGCAGTGAAGCCCCCCACCCTAACTATGGCTACACCTTC. It is translated as CASSEAPHPNYGYTF.

V and J are TRBV5-1 and TRBJ2-5; 8 bases align to TRBD2. The V and J ends lost 3 bases and 4 bases, in that order; junction bases with no gene match: 8. The germline V gene encodes CDR1 SGHRS and CDR2 YFSETQ. This CDR3 spans 15 amino acids. Written as DNA, the CDR3 is TGCGCCAGCAGCTCTTGGGCGGGAGGTACAGAGACCCAGTACTTC. It specifies CASSSWAGGTETQYF.

The chain couples TRBV9 to TRBJ1-1; tentative D call: TRBD1 (6 bases). The CDR3 has 17 residues. The germline V gene encodes CDR1 SGDLS and CDR2 YYNGEE. Trimming removed 0 bases from V and 0 bases from J, with 15 bases in between. CDR3 protein: CASSVEPGQPLNTEAFF. CDR3 DNA: TGTGCCAGCAGCGTAGAACCTGGACAGCCCTTGAACACTGAAGCTTTCTTT.

This clonotype was detected a few times. CDR3 coding DNA: TGTGCCAGCATCGGGGCGGGAGCTGCGGAGACCCAGTACTTC. Its translation is CASIGAGAAETQYF. The rearrangement joins TRBV28 to TRBJ2-5; 7 bases are a match to TRBD2. With 7 bases clipped from V and 5 bases from J, the junction kept 10 bases outside the gene matches. The CDR3 totals 14 residues. Germline V lookup: CDR1 MDHEN, CDR2 SYDVKM.

The J gene is TRBJ2-2, the V gene TRBV7-2, with D possibly matching TRBD2 (6 bases). This CDR3 has 15 residues. V gave up 0 bases and J gave up 7 bases, with 12 bases separating them. Germline values: CDR1 SGHTA, CDR2 FQGNSA. In nucleotides, the CDR3 is TGTGCCAGCAGCTTAGCCGGGAGCGGTGGCGGGGAGCTGTTTTTT. Translating gives CASSLAGSGGGELFF.

This clonotype has just a few counts. The chain has TRBV4-1 and TRBJ1-4; D remains ambiguous. CDR1 and CDR2 (germline): MGHRA, YSYEKL. The CDR3 is made up of 13 amino acids. V lost 6 bases to trimming and J lost 7 bases, with 12 bases between them. The CDR3 DNA follows: TGCGCCAGCAGTCGTACGGACCTTGAAAAACTGTTTTTT. This gives the protein CASSRTDLEKLFF.

The chain is built from TRBV5-1 and TRBJ2-5, with D uncertain. The J call may be incorrect, as the DNA end agrees better with TRBJ2-7. The CDR3 contains 12 residues. Germline lookup yields CDR1 SGHRS and CDR2 YFSETQ. The CDR3 coding sequence is TGCGCCAGCAACAACCCCTCCTACGAGCAGTACTTC. Protein: CASNNPSYEQYF.

V is TRBV20-1 and J is TRBJ2-7, with D possibly TRBD1 on 6 matching bases. Per germline, CDR1 DFQATT and CDR2 SNEGSKA (reference sequence). The CDR3 has 15 amino acids. Trimming removed 1 base at V and 2 bases at J, with 15 bases between. The CDR3 DNA reads TGCAGTGCTAGAGCCTTTCGACAGGCCGCCTACGAGCAGTACTTC. This gives the protein CSARAFRQAAYEQYF.

This clonotype has at least ten counts. The V call is TRBV20-1, the J call TRBJ2-1; TRBD1 matches 9 bases. The CDR3 runs 15 residues. Germline V lookup: CDR1 DFQATT, CDR2 SNEGSKA (reference sequence). V shed 0 bases and J 8 bases; nucleotides not matched to a gene: 8. This CDR3 reads CSARDWDRDGDEQFF. Written as DNA, the CDR3 is TGCAGTGCTAGAGATTGGGACAGGGATGGCGATGAGCAGTTCTTC.